This TCR beta chain was documented in a study of OX40 agonist ivuxolimab in advanced cancers. Turning to the study itself: Clinicians treated patients with ivuxolimab, an agonistic anti-OX40 (CD134) antibody. A diagnosis of hepatocellular carcinoma, melanoma, renal cell or head and neck cancer was present in dose-escalation patients. General study findings and limits: Relative to CD4+, CD8+ T cells held more expanded clones on average. Some nonresponders likewise displayed low normalized T-cell clonal expansion.

As regards this clone: The antigen is undetermined.

The V end lost 5 bases, the J end lost 0 bases, and 8 bases lay between the germline ends. This CDR3 has 14 amino acids. Germline loops: CDR1 SGHTA, CDR2 FQGNSA. The table came from immunoSEQ multiplex PCR; TCRdb's copy has only in-frame clones and leaves some out. The sample records about 69,000 clones, roughly 83% being singletons. The chain recombines TRBV7-2 with TRBJ1-5; D gene uncertain. Specimen: CD4+ or CD8+ T cells sorted from blood, collected in a trial of the OX40 agonist ivuxolimab. The clonotype originates from an adult with an advanced solid tumor such as melanoma, head and neck, liver or kidney cancer. The CDR3 DNA follows: TGTGCCAGCAGCCAATTTTATAGCAATCAGCCCCAGCATTTT. Encoded protein: CASSQFYSNQPQHF. Using reference TRBV7-2 and TRBJ1-5 for the parts outside the CDR3, the full variable domain is GAGVSQSPSNKVTEKGKDVELRCDPISGHTALYWYRQSLGQGLEFLIYFQGNSAPDKSGLPSDRFSAERTGGSVSTLTIQRTQQEDSAVYLCASSQFYSNQPQHFGDGTRLSIL.